Below, 4 T cell receptor beta chains from the same sample are listed, as sequenced in a study of blood T cell repertoires in COVID-19. Sequencing used immunoSEQ multiplex PCR; TCRdb keeps in-frame clones, though not all of them. This table holds around 180,000 clones, roughly 81% found once. The sample comprised peripheral blood. The origin of the receptors is a woman aged 80 or over with COVID-19, enrolled during active disease.

The chain uses TRBV6-2 or TRBV6-3 and TRBJ1-2; 9 positions agree with TRBD1. Unmatched junction bases numbered 4, after V lost 0 bases and J lost 2 bases. From germline, CDR1 is MNHEY and CDR2 SVGEGT. The CDR3 consists of 16 residues. The CDR3 spells CASSYSPGQGNYGYTF. The DNA of the CDR3 is TGTGCCAGCAGTTACTCACCGGGACAGGGCAACTATGGCTACACCTTC.

This clone came up a few times. V usage is TRBV11-3 and J usage is TRBJ1-1; D call uncertain. The CDR3 runs to 13 residues. V lost 3 bases and J 4 bases, leaving 9 bases between the germline ends. Germline CDR1 and CDR2: SGHNT and YENEEA. The CDR3: CASSFREGTEAFF. CDR3 sequence (DNA): TGTGCCAGCAGCTTTCGGGAAGGCACTGAAGCTTTCTTT.

V usage is TRBV6-5 and J usage is TRBJ2-7, with 7 bases lining up with TRBD2. The CDR3 loop spans 14 amino acids. After removal of 4 bases from V and 0 bases from J, the junction contained 3 bases not matched to a gene. Germline lookup yields CDR1 MNHEY and CDR2 SVGAGI. The CDR3 coding sequence is TGTGCCAGCAGTTGGGGGGGAGGCTCCTACGAGCAGTACTTC. The encoded protein is CASSWGGGSYEQYF.

V is TRBV7-9 and J is TRBJ1-1; D gene unclear. Trimming shortened V by 3 bases and J by 3 bases, and 5 bases separated the two germline ends. CDR1 is SEHNR and CDR2 is FQNEAQ in the germline V gene (reference sequence). This CDR3 comprises 12 residues. The DNA of the CDR3 is TGTGCCAGCAGCTTCCCCTACACTGAAGCTTTCTTT. Translation: CASSFPYTEAFF. The complete variable domain, with remaining parts taken from reference TRBV7-9 and TRBJ1-1, reads DTGVSQNPRHKITKRGQNVTFRCDPISEHNRLYWYRQTLGQGPEFLTYFQNEAQLEKSRLLSDRFSAERPKGSFSTLEIQRTEQGDSAMYLCASSFPYTEAFFGQGTRLTVV.